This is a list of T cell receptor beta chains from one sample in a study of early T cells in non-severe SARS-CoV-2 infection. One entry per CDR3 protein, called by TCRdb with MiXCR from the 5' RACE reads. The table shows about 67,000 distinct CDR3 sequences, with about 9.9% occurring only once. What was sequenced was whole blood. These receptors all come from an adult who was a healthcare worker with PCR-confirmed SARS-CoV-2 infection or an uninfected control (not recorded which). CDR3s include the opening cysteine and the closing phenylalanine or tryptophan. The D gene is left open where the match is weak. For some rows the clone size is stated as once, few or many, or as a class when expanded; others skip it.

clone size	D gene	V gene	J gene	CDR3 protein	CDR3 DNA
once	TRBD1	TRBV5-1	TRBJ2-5	CASSRTGGLETQYF	TGCGCCAGCAGTCGTACAGGGGGCCTGGAGACCCAGTACTTC
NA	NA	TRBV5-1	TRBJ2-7	CASSLVPTPSYEQYF	TGCGCCAGCAGCTTGGTCCCGACACCCTCCTACGAGCAGTACTTC
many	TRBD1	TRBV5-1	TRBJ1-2	CASSSGQSYGYTF	TGCGCCAGCAGCTCGGGACAGAGCTATGGCTACACCTTC
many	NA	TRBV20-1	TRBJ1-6	CSARMAGESYNSPLHF	TGCAGTGCCAGAATGGCAGGGGAATCCTATAATTCACCCCTCCACTTT
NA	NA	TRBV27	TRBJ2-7	CASSYSGGGSYEQYF	TGTGCCAGCAGTTATTCAGGGGGAGGAAGCTACGAGCAGTACTTC
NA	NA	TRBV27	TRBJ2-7	CASSLSGSAIYEQYF	TGTGCCAGCAGTTTATCGGGGTCAGCAATCTACGAGCAGTACTTC
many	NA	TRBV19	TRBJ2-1	CASRLLPGPPENEQFF	TGTGCCAGTAGGCTACTTCCGGGCCCCCCTGAGAATGAGCAGTTCTTC
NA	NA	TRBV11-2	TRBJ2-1	CASSPRLVVGNEQFF	TGTGCCAGCAGCCCGCGACTAGTCGTCGGAAATGAGCAGTTCTTC
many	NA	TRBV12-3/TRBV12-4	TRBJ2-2	CASSSLPGGELFF	TGTGCCAGCAGTTCACTCCCCGGCGGGGAGCTGTTTTTT
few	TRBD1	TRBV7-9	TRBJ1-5	CASSFYRQGATRNQPQHF	TGTGCCAGCAGCTTCTATAGACAGGGGGCTACCCGTAATCAGCCCCAGCATTTT
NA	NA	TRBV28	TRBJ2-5	CASGRAQGTQYF	TGTGCCAGCGGCCGGGCCCAAGGGACCCAGTACTTC
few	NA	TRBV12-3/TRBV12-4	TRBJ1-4	CASSLQGGATNEKLFF	TGTGCCAGCAGCCTCCAGGGAGGTGCAACTAATGAAAAACTGTTTTTT
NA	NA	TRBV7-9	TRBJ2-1	CASEEESSYNEQFF	TGTGCCAGCGAGGAGGAGAGCTCCTACAATGAGCAGTTCTTC
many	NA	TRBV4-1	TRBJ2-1	CASSQDYRGEDEQFF	TGCGCCAGCAGCCAAGATTACAGAGGGGAGGATGAGCAGTTCTTC
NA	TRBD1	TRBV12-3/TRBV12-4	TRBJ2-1	CASSSRGKEALYNEQFF	TGTGCCAGCAGTTCCAGGGGGAAGGAAGCCTTATACAATGAGCAGTTCTTC
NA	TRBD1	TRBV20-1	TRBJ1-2	CSAMAGGLGYTF	TGCAGTGCTATGGCAGGGGGGCTAGGCTACACCTTC
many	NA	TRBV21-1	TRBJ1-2	CASTPTARNYGYTF	TGTGCCAGCACCCCGACAGCGCGAAACTATGGCTACACCTTC
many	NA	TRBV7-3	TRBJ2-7	CASSLTDLSYEQYF	TGTGCCAGCAGCTTAACCGATCTTTCATACGAGCAGTACTTC
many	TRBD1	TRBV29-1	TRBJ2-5	CSVPPGQTEETQYF	TGCAGCGTGCCGCCGGGACAGACGGAAGAGACCCAGTACTTC
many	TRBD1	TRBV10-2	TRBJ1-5	CASSPGRGGHQPQHF	TGCGCCAGCAGTCCTGGCAGGGGGGGTCATCAGCCCCAGCATTTT
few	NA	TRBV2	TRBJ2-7	CASSAVAGYEQYF	TGTGCCAGCAGCGCCGTGGCGGGGTACGAGCAGTACTTC
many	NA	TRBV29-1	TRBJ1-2	CSHQGGRNYGYTF	TGCAGCCACCAAGGTGGCAGGAACTATGGCTACACCTTC
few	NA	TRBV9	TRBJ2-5	CASNGGSPETQYF	TGTGCCAGCAATGGTGGCTCGCCAGAGACCCAGTACTTC
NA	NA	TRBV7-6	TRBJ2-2	CASSLGPTGELFF	TGTGCCAGCAGCTTAGGTCCCACCGGGGAGCTGTTTTTT
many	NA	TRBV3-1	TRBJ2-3	CASSQVGAGLADTQYF	TGTGCCAGCAGCCAAGTGGGTGCGGGGTTGGCAGATACGCAGTATTTT
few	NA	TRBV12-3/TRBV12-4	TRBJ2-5	CASSFQGWETQYF	TGTGCCAGCAGCTTCCAGGGATGGGAGACCCAGTACTTC
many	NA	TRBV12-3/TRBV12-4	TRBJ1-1	CASSFGGNTEAFF	TGTGCCAGCAGTTTTGGGGGTAACACTGAAGCTTTCTTT
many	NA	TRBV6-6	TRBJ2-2	CASSSAGRGGELFF	TGTGCCAGCAGTTCGGCCGGGAGAGGCGGGGAGCTGTTTTTT